This TCR beta chain was sequenced during a study of T cells in Graves' hyperthyroidism and ophthalmopathy. Study-level results: Ophthalmopathy, as predicted by the model, came a median 6.5 months after the prediction.

In this sample, this clonotype turned up many times. The antigen is undetermined. Amplification yielded TCR beta CDR3 regions, with RNA transcripts as the source. During a first-round RT-PCR of the TCR CDR3, the HTBI primer set was used. TCRdb re-called the multiplex PCR reads through MiXCR, storing one row per CDR3 protein. The table shows hundreds of thousands of distinct CDR3 sequences, with roughly 15% occurring only once. About 10 ml of fresh peripheral blood supplied the PBMCs. This CDR3 has 14 amino acids. V lost 1 base to trimming and J lost 5 bases, with 11 bases between them. The receptor was derived from a woman aged 35 to 49 with Graves' ophthalmopathy. The chain recombines TRBV12-3 or TRBV12-4 with TRBJ2-5; either TRBD1 or TRBD2 may fit D (6 bases each). Sequencing was performed on blood. The CDR3 DNA sequence: TGTGCCAGCAGTTTAGGGGGGGCCGGGGAGACCCAGTACTTC. It is translated as CASSLGGAGETQYF.